Shown below are 6 T cell receptor beta chains from a single sample sequenced in a study of breast tumors, draining lymph nodes, adjacent tissues. TCRdb re-derived calls from the multiplex PCR reads in MiXCR, one entry per CDR3 protein. The sample carries 20,000 to 30,000 distinct CDR3 sequences, 68% recorded once. Source material: tumor-adjacent breast tissue. All receptors derive from a female donor with breast cancer. Some clones in this sample may be carry-over from other donors' samples.

In its sample, this clonotype was seen once. The chain couples TRBV7-9 to TRBJ1-6; D call uncertain. The V gene's germline CDR1 is SEHNR and CDR2 FQNEAQ (reference sequence). This CDR3 has 15 amino acids. The V gene lost 3 bases and the J gene lost 4 bases, with 10 bases spanning the gap. The CDR3 coding sequence is TGTGCCAGCAGCTTGGGCGCCAGATATAATTCACCCCTCCACTTT. This codes for CASSLGARYNSPLHF.

The CDR3 spells CSATWNEKLFF. As DNA, the CDR3 is TGCAGTGCCACCTGGAATGAAAAACTGTTTTTT. This chain joins TRBV20-1 and TRBJ1-4; unclear D gene. Per germline, CDR1 DFQATT and CDR2 SNEGSKA (reference sequence). The CDR3 has 11 residues. The V end was cut by 6 bases, the J end by 5 bases, with 7 bases between.

This clonotype showed up many times. The chain recombines TRBV2 with TRBJ2-1; TRBD2 is a possible D gene (6 bases). Trimming removed 5 bases at V and 9 bases at J, with 17 bases between. The V gene's germline CDR1 is SNHLY and CDR2 FYNNEI. The CDR3 runs 14 residues. This CDR3 is CASSSGLLSGEQFF. CDR3 bases: TGTGCCAGCAGTTCGGGACTCCTCAGCGGTGAGCAGTTCTTC.

V is TRBV19 and J is TRBJ2-1, with 9 bases that match TRBD1. The CDR3 is 16 residues long. The V and J ends lost 8 bases and 6 bases, in that order; junction bases with no gene match: 14. Germline V gene lookup returns CDR1 LNHDA and CDR2 SQIVND (reference sequence). CDR3 protein: CASHRQGVRGSNEQFF. The CDR3 nucleotides read TGTGCCAGTCACCGACAGGGGGTACGCGGTTCCAATGAGCAGTTCTTC.

This chain connects TRBV24-1 to TRBJ2-3; 10 bases fit TRBD2. The V gene's germline CDR1 is KGHDR and CDR2 SFDVKD. This CDR3 contains 16 residues. The V segment lost 3 bases and the J segment 3 bases; nucleotides outside the gene matches: 5. CDR3 residues: CATSDPSGRVTDTQYF. As DNA, the CDR3 is TGTGCCACCAGTGATCCCAGCGGGAGGGTGACAGATACGCAGTATTTT.

This clonotype was seen once. Lacking the conserved final phenylalanine or tryptophan, this CDR3 likely reflects a read error. V and J are TRBV2 and TRBJ2-1; D gene uncertain. V was cut by 4 bases and J by 8 bases, with 6 bases left in between. The CDR3 is 11 residues long. Germline loops: CDR1 SNHLY, CDR2 FYNNEI. The CDR3 is CASSGLDEQFS. Written as DNA, the CDR3 is TGTGCCAGCAGTGGTCTTGATGAGCAGTTCTCC.